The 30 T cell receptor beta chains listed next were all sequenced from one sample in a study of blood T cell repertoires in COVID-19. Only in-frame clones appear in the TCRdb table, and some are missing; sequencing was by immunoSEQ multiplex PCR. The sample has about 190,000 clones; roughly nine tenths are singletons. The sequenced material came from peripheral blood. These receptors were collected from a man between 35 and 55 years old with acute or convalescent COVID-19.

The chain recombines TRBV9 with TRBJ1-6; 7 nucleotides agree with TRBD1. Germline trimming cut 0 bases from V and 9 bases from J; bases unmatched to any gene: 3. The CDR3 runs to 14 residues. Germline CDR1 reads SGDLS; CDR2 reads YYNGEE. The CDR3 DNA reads TGTGCCAGCAGCGTAGAGACAGGGATTTCACCCCTCCACTTT. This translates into CASSVETGISPLHF.

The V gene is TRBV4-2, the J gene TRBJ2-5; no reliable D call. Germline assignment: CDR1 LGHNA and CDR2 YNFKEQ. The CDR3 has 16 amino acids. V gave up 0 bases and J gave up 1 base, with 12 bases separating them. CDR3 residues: CASSQETGIAQETQYF. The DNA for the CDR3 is TGTGCCAGCAGCCAAGAAACGGGTATAGCCCAAGAGACCCAGTACTTC.

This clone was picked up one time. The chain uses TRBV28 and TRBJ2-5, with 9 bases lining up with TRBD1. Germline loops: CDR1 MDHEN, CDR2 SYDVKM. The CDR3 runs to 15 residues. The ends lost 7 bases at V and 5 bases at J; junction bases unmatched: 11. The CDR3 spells CASNPYYRGRETQYF. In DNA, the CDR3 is TGTGCCAGCAACCCTTATTACAGGGGGCGGGAGACCCAGTACTTC. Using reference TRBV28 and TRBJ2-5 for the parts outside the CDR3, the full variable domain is DVKVTQSSRYLVKRTGEKVFLECVQDMDHENMFWYRQDPGLGLRLIYFSYDVKMKEKGDIPEGYSVSREKKERFSLILESASTNQTSMYLCASNPYYRGRETQYFGPGTRLLVL.

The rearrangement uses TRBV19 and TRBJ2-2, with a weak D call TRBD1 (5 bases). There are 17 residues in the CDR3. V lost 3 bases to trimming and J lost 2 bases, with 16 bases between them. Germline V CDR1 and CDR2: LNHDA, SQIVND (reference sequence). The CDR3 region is CASSIGSGQGNTGELFF. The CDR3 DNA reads TGTGCCAGTAGTATTGGTTCCGGGCAGGGAAACACCGGGGAGCTGTTTTTT.

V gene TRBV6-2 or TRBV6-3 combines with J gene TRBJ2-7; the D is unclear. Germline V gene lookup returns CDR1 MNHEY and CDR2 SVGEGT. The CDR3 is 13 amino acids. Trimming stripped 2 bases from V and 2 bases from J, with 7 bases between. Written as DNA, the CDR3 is TGTGCCAGCAGTTACAACCTAGCCTACGAGCAGTACTTC. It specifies CASSYNLAYEQYF.

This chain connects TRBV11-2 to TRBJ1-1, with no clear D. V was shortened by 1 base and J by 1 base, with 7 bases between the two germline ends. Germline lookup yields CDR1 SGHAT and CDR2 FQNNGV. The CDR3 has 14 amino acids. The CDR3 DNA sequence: TGTGCCAGCAGCTTAGCCCACAGGAACACTGAAGCTTTCTTT. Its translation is CASSLAHRNTEAFF.

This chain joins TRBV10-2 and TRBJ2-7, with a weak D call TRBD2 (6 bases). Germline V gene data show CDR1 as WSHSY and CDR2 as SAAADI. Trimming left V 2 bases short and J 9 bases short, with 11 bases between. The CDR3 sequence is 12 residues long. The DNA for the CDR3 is TGCGCCAGCAGTGAGCTCGGGCGGGGGCAGTACTTC. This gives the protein CASSELGRGQYF.

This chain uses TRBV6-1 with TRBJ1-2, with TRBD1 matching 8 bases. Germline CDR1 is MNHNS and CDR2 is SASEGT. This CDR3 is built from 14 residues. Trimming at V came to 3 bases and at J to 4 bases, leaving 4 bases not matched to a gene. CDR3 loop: CASSETTGVYGYTF. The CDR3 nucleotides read TGTGCCAGCAGTGAGACGACAGGGGTCTATGGCTACACCTTC.

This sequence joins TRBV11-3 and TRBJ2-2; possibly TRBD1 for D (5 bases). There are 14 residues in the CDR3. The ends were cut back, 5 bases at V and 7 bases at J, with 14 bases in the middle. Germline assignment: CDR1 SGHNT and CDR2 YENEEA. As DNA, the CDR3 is TGTGCCAGCAGCCCCCAAGGGGTTGACGGGGAGCTGTTTTTT. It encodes CASSPQGVDGELFF.

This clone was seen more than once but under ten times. Written as DNA, the CDR3 is TGTGCCAGCAGTGATCCGGGACAGGGTCGATCCTACGAGCAGTACTTC. Residues: CASSDPGQGRSYEQYF. The gene calls are TRBV2 and TRBJ2-7; TRBD1 matches 9 bases. CDR1 is SNHLY, CDR2 FYNNEI, per germline. The CDR3 is 16 amino acids. With V trimmed by 3 bases and J by 1 base, 7 bases remained unmatched.

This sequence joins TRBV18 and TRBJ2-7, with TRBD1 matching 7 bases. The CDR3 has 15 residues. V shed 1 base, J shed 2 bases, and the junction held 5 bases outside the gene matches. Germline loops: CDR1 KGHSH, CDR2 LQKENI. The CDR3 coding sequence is TGTGCCAGCTCACCACTCCGGGACAGTACCTACGAGCAGTACTTC. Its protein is CASSPLRDSTYEQYF.

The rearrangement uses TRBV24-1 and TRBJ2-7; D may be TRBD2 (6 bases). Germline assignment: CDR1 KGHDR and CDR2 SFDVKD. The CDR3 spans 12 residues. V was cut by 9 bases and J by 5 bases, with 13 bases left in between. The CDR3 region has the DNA TGTGCCACCGGAGGCGGCGGGAACGAGCAGTACTTC. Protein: CATGGGGNEQYF.

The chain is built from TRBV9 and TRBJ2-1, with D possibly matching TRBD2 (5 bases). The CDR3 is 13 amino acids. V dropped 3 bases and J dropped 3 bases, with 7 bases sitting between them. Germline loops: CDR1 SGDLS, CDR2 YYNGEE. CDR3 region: CASSASGYNEQFF. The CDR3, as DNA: TGTGCCAGCAGCGCGAGCGGCTACAATGAGCAGTTCTTC.

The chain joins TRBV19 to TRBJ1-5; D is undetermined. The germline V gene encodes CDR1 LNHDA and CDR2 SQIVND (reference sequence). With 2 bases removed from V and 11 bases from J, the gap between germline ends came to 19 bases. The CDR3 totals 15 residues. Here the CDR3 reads CASSISRAGRSAQHF. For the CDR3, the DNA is TGTGCCAGTAGTATAAGTAGGGCGGGGAGGAGTGCCCAGCATTTT.

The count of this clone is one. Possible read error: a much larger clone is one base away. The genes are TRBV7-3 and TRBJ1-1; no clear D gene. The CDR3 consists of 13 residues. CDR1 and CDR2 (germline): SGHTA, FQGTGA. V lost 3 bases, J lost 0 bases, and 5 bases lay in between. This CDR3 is CASSFDMNTEAFF. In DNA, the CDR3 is TGTGCCAGCAGCTTTGACATGAACACTGAAGCTTTCTTT.

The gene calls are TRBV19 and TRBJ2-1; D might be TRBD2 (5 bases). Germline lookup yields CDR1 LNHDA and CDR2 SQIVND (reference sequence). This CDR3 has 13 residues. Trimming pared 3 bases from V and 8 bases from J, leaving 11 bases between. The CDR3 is CASSIGLAYEQFF. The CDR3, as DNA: TGTGCCAGTAGTATCGGCCTAGCTTATGAGCAGTTCTTC.

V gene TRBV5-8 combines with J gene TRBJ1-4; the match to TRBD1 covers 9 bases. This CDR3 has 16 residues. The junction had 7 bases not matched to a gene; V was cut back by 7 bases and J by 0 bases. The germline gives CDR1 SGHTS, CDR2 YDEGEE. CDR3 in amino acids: CASRPWDRATNEKLFF. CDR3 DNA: TGTGCCAGCCGACCCTGGGACAGGGCAACTAATGAAAAACTGTTTTTT.

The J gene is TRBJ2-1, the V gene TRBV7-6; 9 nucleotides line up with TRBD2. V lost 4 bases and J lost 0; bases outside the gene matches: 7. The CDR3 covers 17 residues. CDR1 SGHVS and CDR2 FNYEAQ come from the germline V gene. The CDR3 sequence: CASSSLAGPSSYNEQFF. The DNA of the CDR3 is TGTGCCAGCAGCTCGCTAGCGGGGCCTAGCTCCTACAATGAGCAGTTCTTC.

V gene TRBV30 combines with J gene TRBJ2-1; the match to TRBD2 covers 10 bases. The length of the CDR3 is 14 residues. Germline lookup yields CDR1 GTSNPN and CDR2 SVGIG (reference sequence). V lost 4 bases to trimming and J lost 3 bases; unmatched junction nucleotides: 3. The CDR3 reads CAWTSGGGYNEQFF. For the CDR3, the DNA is TGTGCCTGGACTAGCGGGGGAGGCTACAATGAGCAGTTCTTC.

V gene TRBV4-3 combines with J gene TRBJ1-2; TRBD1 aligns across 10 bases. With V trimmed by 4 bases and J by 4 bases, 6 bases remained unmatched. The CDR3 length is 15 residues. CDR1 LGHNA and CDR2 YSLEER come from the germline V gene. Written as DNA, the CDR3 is TGCGCCAGCAGCCCCCGGGACAGGGGAGGCTATGGCTACACCTTC. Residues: CASSPRDRGGYGYTF.

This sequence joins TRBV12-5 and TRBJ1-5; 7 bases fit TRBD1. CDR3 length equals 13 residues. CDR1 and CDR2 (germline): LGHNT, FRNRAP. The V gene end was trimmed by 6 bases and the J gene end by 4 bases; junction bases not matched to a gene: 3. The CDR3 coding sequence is TGTGCTAGTGGCCTGACAGGGAATCAGCCCCAGCATTTT. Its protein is CASGLTGNQPQHF.

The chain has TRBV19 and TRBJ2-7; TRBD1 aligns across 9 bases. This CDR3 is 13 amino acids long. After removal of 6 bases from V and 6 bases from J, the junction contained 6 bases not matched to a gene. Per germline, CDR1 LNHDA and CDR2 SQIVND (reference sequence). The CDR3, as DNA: TGTGCCAGTAGGAGGACAGGGGCCCTCGAGCAGTACTTC. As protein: CASRRTGALEQYF.

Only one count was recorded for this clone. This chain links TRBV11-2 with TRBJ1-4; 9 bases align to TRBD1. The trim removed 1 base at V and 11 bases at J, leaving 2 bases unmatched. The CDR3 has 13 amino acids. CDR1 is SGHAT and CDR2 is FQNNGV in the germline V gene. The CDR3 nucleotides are TGTGCCAGCAGCTTAGGACAGGGGGGGAAACTGTTTTTT. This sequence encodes CASSLGQGGKLFF.

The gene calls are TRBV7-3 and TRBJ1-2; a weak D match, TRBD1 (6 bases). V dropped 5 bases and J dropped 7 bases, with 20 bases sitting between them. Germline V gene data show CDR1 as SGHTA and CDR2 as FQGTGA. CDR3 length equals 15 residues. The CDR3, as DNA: TGTGCCAGCAGCCCTGGTGGGGCAGGGGAGTTTGGCTACACCTTC. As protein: CASSPGGAGEFGYTF.

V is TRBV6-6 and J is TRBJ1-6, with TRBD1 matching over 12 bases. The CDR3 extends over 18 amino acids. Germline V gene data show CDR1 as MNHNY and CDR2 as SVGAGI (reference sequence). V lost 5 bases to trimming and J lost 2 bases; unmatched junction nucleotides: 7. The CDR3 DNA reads TGTGCCAGCAGTCGCCGGGACAGGGGGCTTCCCTATAATTCACCCCTCCACTTT. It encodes CASSRRDRGLPYNSPLHF.

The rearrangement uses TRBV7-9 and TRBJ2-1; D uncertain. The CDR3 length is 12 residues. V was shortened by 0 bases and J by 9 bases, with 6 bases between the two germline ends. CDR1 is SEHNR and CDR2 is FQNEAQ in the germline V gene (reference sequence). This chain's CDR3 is CASSLAVSEQFF. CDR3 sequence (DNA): TGTGCCAGCAGCTTAGCCGTTTCTGAGCAGTTCTTC.

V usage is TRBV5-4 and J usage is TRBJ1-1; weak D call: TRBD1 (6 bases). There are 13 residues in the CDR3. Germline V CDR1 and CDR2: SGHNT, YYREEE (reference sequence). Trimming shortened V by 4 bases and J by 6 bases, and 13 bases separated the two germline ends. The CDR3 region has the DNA TGTGCCAGCAGCATTACAGGGAAGCCTGAAGCTTTCTTT. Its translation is CASSITGKPEAFF. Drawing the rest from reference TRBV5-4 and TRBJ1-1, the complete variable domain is ETGVTQSPTHLIKTRGQQVTLRCSSQSGHNTVSWYQQALGQGPQFIFQYYREEENGRGNFPPRFSGLQFPNYSSELNVNALELDDSALYLCASSITGKPEAFFGQGTRLTVV.

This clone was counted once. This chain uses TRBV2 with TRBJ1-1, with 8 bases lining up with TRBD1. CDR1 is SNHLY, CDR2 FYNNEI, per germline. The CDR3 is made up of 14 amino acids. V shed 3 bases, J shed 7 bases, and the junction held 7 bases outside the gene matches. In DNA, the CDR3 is TGTGCCAGCAGTGAGGACAGGGCCAAAAATGAAGCTTTCTTT. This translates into CASSEDRAKNEAFF.

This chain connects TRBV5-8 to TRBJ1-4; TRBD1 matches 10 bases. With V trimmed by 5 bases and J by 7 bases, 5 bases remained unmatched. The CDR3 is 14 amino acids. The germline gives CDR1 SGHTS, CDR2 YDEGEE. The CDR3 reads CASSPGTGAEKLFF. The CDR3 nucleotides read TGTGCCAGCAGTCCCGGGACAGGGGCTGAAAAACTGTTTTTT.

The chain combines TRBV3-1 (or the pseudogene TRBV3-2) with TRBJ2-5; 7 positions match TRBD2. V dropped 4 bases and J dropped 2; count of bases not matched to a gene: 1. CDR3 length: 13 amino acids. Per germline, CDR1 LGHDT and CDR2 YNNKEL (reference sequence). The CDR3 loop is CASSPSGQETQYF. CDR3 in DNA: TGTGCCAGCAGCCCTAGCGGACAAGAGACCCAGTACTTC.